A few counts support the clone carrying this T cell receptor beta chain. Its target is unknown. The data were taken from a study of vaccination and CD4 T cells after COVID-19. With the Oncomine TCR Beta short-read assay, DNA from cultured CD4+ T cells was sequenced. Each CDR3 protein is one row after TCRdb ran MiXCR on the PCR reads. Of more than 12,000 distinct CDR3 sequences detected, 26% appear once; the ten largest clones hold approximately 23%. Treatment noted: approximately nine-day PBMC culture with coronavirus spike peptide pools or control peptides (ViraFEST assay). From germline, CDR1 is SGHTS and CDR2 YDEGEE. This CDR3 has 14 residues. V shed 0 bases and J shed 7 bases, with 11 bases lying between them.

The chain joins TRBV5-8 to TRBJ1-5; no reliable D call. Sequenced input: cultured CD4+ T cells from blood. The source of this sequence is a human donor with COVID-19. CDR3 DNA sequence: TGTGCCAGCAGCTTGGCGCGTTCGGAACAGCCCCAGCATTTT. It codes for CASSLARSEQPQHF.